Following are 21 T cell receptor beta chains from one sample sequenced in a study of shared clonotypes between healthy human individuals. The table came from immunoSEQ multiplex PCR; TCRdb's copy has only in-frame clones and leaves some out. Of some 350,000 clones listed, around two thirds are singletons. Material: memory CD4+ T cells sorted from blood. Subset defined: CD45RA-negative fraction. The source is a man aged 25 to 40 in good health.

The genes are TRBV2 and TRBJ2-7; 7 bases fit TRBD1. This CDR3 is 14 amino acids long. Germline lookup yields CDR1 SNHLY and CDR2 FYNNEI. Losses at the gene ends were 1 base for V and 4 bases for J; bases not matched to a gene: 4. The CDR3 loop reads CASSEGRGKYEQYF. CDR3 bases: TGTGCCAGCAGTGAAGGCAGGGGGAAGTACGAGCAGTACTTC.

This clone was seen ten or more times. The same CDR3 is also encoded by other DNA sequences in this sample. This rearrangement joins TRBV7-2 to TRBJ2-1; 7 bases fit TRBD1. The CDR3 contains 15 residues. CDR1 is SGHTA, CDR2 FQGNSA, per germline. Trimming took 1 base from V and 2 from J; bases not matched to a gene: 2. CDR3 in DNA: TGTGCCAGCAGCTTAGGGACAGGCCCCTACAATGAGCAGTTCTTC. This encodes CASSLGTGPYNEQFF.

This rearrangement joins TRBV27 to TRBJ2-7, with TRBD1 matching 8 bases. V lost 4 bases and J lost 6; bases outside the gene matches: 11. Germline lookup yields CDR1 MNHEY and CDR2 SMNVEV (reference sequence). The CDR3 extends over 15 amino acids. CDR3 region: CASSSPGGASGEQYF. The CDR3 DNA sequence: TGTGCCAGCAGTTCTCCAGGGGGCGCGAGTGGCGAGCAGTACTTC.

The chain joins TRBV18 to TRBJ2-2; D unresolved. Germline V gene data show CDR1 as KGHSH and CDR2 as LQKENI. The CDR3 loop spans 15 amino acids. Trimming shortened V by 3 bases and J by 4 bases, and 12 bases separated the two germline ends. The CDR3 nucleotides read TGTGCCAGCTCACCCCCGGCCAGTGCCACCGGGGAGCTGTTTTTT. Its protein is CASSPPASATGELFF.

The V and J genes are TRBV25-1 and TRBJ2-3, with no clear D. The CDR3 sequence is 12 residues long. Trimming stripped 6 bases from V and 0 bases from J, with 4 bases between. Germline assignment: CDR1 MGHDK and CDR2 SYGVNS. CDR3 DNA: TGTGCCAGCAGAGACAGCACAGATACGCAGTATTTT. This gives the protein CASRDSTDTQYF.

This rearrangement joins TRBV21-1 to TRBJ2-7; no check of the table's D call, TRBD1, against the DNA was made. TRBV21-1 is tagged as a pseudogene. CDR3 length equals 12 residues. The CDR3 DNA reads as TGTGCCAGCAAACAGGGAGCCTACGAGCAGTACTTC. This sequence encodes CASKQGAYEQYF.

The V gene is TRBV29-1, the J gene TRBJ2-2; tentatively, D is TRBD1 (6 bases). V lost 5 bases and J 4 bases, leaving 14 bases between the germline ends. Germline-derived CDR1 and CDR2 are SQVTM and ANQGSEA. CDR3 length: 14 amino acids. The CDR3 DNA is TGCAGCGTTTTGCGAGGGGGTGTCACCGGGGAGCTGTTTTTT. Amino acid sequence: CSVLRGGVTGELFF.

Sample share makes this clone large (0.1 to 1%). The same CDR3 is also encoded by other DNA sequences in this sample. The chain couples TRBV6-1 to TRBJ1-1; possible D gene TRBD1, 5 bases. Looked up from germline, CDR1 is MNHNS and CDR2 is SASEGT. CDR3 length equals 14 residues. Trimming took 1 base from V and 5 from J, leaving 11 bases between them. The DNA of the CDR3 is TGTGCCAGCAGTGAAGTGGGGGGGGGTACTGAAGCTTTCTTT. The encoded protein is CASSEVGGGTEAFF.

J is TRBJ1-5 and V is TRBV18; D unclear. The V end lost 3 bases, the J end lost 0 bases, and 3 bases lay between the germline ends. The germline gives CDR1 KGHSH, CDR2 LQKENI. The CDR3 runs 13 residues. The CDR3 DNA sequence: TGTGCCAGCTCACCCCATAGCAATCAGCCCCAGCATTTT. It specifies CASSPHSNQPQHF.

The chain has TRBV11-1 and TRBJ1-2; D call uncertain. The ends were cut back, 5 bases at V and 4 bases at J, with 8 bases in the middle. The CDR3 is made up of 12 amino acids. The V gene's germline CDR1 is SGHAT and CDR2 FQDESV (reference sequence). This chain's CDR3 is CASSQASYGYTF. The DNA of the CDR3 is TGTGCCAGCAGCCAGGCCAGCTATGGCTACACCTTC.

This clone was seen ten or more times. The chain combines TRBV27 with TRBJ2-1; 13 bases match TRBD2. Germline V CDR1 and CDR2: MNHEY, SMNVEV (reference sequence). V was clipped by 6 bases and J by 9 bases; unmatched bases: 2. The CDR3 length is 13 residues. The CDR3 region is CASRLAGGLEQFF. The CDR3, as DNA: TGTGCCAGCAGACTAGCGGGAGGGCTTGAGCAGTTCTTC.

J is TRBJ2-7 and V is TRBV5-1; possibly TRBD2 for D (6 bases). The length of the CDR3 is 13 residues. The V gene lost 3 bases and the J gene lost 1 base, with 8 bases spanning the gap. In germline, CDR1 is SGHRS, CDR2 YFSETQ. Here the CDR3 reads CASSSGRSYEQYF. The CDR3 DNA is TGCGCCAGCAGCTCCGGGAGATCCTACGAGCAGTACTTC.

In this sample, this clone turned up once. The V call is TRBV5-1, the J call TRBJ2-7; 9 nucleotides line up with TRBD2. The CDR3 sequence is 14 residues long. Germline assignment: CDR1 SGHRS and CDR2 YFSETQ. With V trimmed by 6 bases and J by 3 bases, 7 bases remained unmatched. CDR3 sequence: CASNPSGDIYEQYF. The CDR3 DNA sequence: TGCGCCAGCAATCCTAGCGGGGATATCTACGAGCAGTACTTC.

The chain joins TRBV7-8 to TRBJ1-1, with a weak D call TRBD1 (5 bases). This CDR3 contains 15 residues. Trimming removed 5 bases at V and 5 bases at J, with 18 bases between. Per the germline V gene, CDR1 is SGHVS and CDR2 is FQNEAQ. The CDR3 DNA is TGTGCCAGCAGCCACGTGAAGGGGATTTGGACTGAAGCTTTCTTT. This sequence encodes CASSHVKGIWTEAFF.

The chain has TRBV9 and TRBJ2-1; 13 bases are shared with TRBD2. The J segment lost 0 bases and the V segment lost 2 bases, leaving 8 bases of the junction unmatched. CDR3 size: 19 residues. Germline assignment: CDR1 SGDLS and CDR2 YYNGEE. This chain's CDR3 is CASSVGLAGPVSSYNEQFF. The DNA of the CDR3 is TGTGCCAGCAGCGTGGGACTAGCGGGGCCTGTGAGCTCCTACAATGAGCAGTTCTTC.

V usage is TRBV5-1 and J usage is TRBJ2-3; D is possibly TRBD2 (6 bases). V was trimmed by 3 bases and J by 0 bases, leaving 23 bases between them. Germline V lookup: CDR1 SGHRS, CDR2 YFSETQ. The CDR3 length is 19 residues. The CDR3 sequence: CASSSPSRGIAPSTDTQYF. The CDR3 nucleotides read TGCGCCAGCAGCTCCCCTTCCCGCGGGATAGCGCCAAGCACAGATACGCAGTATTTT.

The chain uses TRBV28 and TRBJ1-1; D is ambiguous. The CDR3 spans 16 residues. Trimming removed 2 bases at V and 3 bases at J, with 16 bases between. CDR1 MDHEN and CDR2 SYDVKM come from the germline V gene. The CDR3 spells CASSLGAGMEDTEAFF. As DNA, the CDR3 is TGTGCCAGCAGTTTAGGAGCGGGCATGGAGGACACTGAAGCTTTCTTT. Using reference TRBV28 and TRBJ1-1 for the parts outside the CDR3, the full variable domain is DVKVTQSSRYLVKRTGEKVFLECVQDMDHENMFWYRQDPGLGLRLIYFSYDVKMKEKGDIPEGYSVSREKKERFSLILESASTNQTSMYLCASSLGAGMEDTEAFFGQGTRLTVV.

The gene calls are TRBV6-1 and TRBJ1-3, with no clear D. This CDR3 contains 12 residues. V was pared by 8 bases and J by 0 bases, with 5 bases between. From germline, CDR1 is MNHNS and CDR2 SASEGT. The CDR3 DNA follows: TGTGCCAGCTTAAGCTCTGGAAACACCATATATTTT. Residues: CASLSSGNTIYF.

The chain links TRBV27 to TRBJ2-2; no reliable D call. Trimming pared 1 base from V and 7 bases from J, leaving 13 bases between. The germline CDR1 and CDR2 sequences are MNHEY and SMNVEV (reference sequence). This CDR3 has 15 amino acids. CDR3 amino acids: CASSLYLLAGGELFF. The CDR3 DNA reads TGTGCCAGCAGTTTATACTTGTTGGCTGGCGGGGAGCTGTTTTTT.

This chain joins TRBV9 and TRBJ2-5, with 9 bases identical to TRBD2. CDR3 size: 16 residues. Looked up from germline, CDR1 is SGDLS and CDR2 is YYNGEE. Trimming at V came to 3 bases and at J to 1 base, leaving 7 bases not matched to a gene. In DNA form, the CDR3 reads TGTGCCAGCAGCGGCTCAGCGGGAGGCTCCCAAGAGACCCAGTACTTC. This sequence encodes CASSGSAGGSQETQYF.

The chain is built from TRBV5-1 and TRBJ1-5, with 10 positions matching TRBD1. Germline lookup yields CDR1 SGHRS and CDR2 YFSETQ. This CDR3 has 16 amino acids. V lost 3 bases to trimming and J lost 7 bases; unmatched junction nucleotides: 10. The CDR3 nucleotides are TGCGCCAGCAGCTGGCGGGACAGGGGACTCGGGCAGCCCCAGCATTTT. This translates into CASSWRDRGLGQPQHF.